One TCR beta chain is described in this entry. Its target is unknown. One end of the junction fails to match germline, which may point to a read error. The sample belongs to a study of cytomegalovirus exposure and HLA in healthy donors. PCR primers comprised 60 Vbeta and 13 Jbeta primers. Using immunoSEQ multiplex PCR, the repertoire was profiled, and TCRdb retains in-frame clones only, with some absent. The repertoire holds 90,000 to 140,000 clones, with 65% to 80% as singletons. All donors participated as healthy donors of bone marrow. Findings and caveats of the study: In a later analysis, TCR beta V- and J-gene trimming was associated with a missense DCLRE1C variant. The classifier reportedly diagnosed cytomegalovirus status with high specificity and sensitivity. Other equally common chains were less clonally expanded than HLA-associated TCR beta chains, a later analysis showed.

The CDR3 runs to 13 residues. CDR1 SEHNR and CDR2 FQNEAQ come from the germline V gene (reference sequence). The rearrangement links TRBV7-9 to TRBJ2-7, with a weak D call TRBD2 (6 bases). This clonotype was sampled from a male donor in good health and CMV-seronegative. Sequenced material: PBMCs. The CDR3 here is CSSSLAGGNEQYF. The CDR3 DNA reads TGTTCCAGCAGCTTAGCTGGCGGGAACGAGCAGTACTTC.